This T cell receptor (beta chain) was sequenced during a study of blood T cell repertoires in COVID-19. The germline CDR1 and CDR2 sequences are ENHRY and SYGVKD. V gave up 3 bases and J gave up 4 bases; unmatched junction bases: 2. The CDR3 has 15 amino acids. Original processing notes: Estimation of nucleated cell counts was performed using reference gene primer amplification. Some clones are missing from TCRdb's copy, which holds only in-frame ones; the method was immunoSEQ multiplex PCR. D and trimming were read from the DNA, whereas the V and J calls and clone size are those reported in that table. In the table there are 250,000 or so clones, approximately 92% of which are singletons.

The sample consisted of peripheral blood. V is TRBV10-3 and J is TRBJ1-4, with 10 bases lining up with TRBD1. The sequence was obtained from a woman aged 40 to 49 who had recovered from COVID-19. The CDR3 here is CAISEGDRGNEKLFF. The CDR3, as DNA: TGTGCCATCAGTGAAGGGGACAGGGGTAATGAAAAACTGTTTTTT.